Judged by abundance, the clone carrying this T cell receptor (beta chain) is medium-sized. The data originate from a study of glioma-infiltrating T cells. The CDR3 is made up of 13 amino acids. The germline CDR1 and CDR2 sequences are LGHDT and YNNKEL (reference sequence). Trimming removed 0 bases at V and 7 bases at J, with 7 bases between. Amplification of TCR alpha and beta CDR3 regions from RNA used iRepertoire nested multiplex PCR. TCRdb recomputed calls from the multiplex PCR reads with MiXCR, one row per CDR3 protein. The sample lists about 20,000 distinct CDR3 sequences, around 23% seen once, with about an eighth in the top ten.

The TCR sequence derives from a human donor with low-grade glioma or glioblastoma, undergoing nonglioma brain surgery, or in good health (not recorded which). The sample taken for sequencing was glioma tissue, nonneoplastic brain tissue, or PBMCs (not recorded which). The chain links TRBV3-1 to TRBJ1-5; D may be TRBD1 (5 bases). DNA for the CDR3: TGTGCCAGCAGCCAAGATCGGGGCCAGCCCCAGCATTTT. It translates to CASSQDRGQPQHF.